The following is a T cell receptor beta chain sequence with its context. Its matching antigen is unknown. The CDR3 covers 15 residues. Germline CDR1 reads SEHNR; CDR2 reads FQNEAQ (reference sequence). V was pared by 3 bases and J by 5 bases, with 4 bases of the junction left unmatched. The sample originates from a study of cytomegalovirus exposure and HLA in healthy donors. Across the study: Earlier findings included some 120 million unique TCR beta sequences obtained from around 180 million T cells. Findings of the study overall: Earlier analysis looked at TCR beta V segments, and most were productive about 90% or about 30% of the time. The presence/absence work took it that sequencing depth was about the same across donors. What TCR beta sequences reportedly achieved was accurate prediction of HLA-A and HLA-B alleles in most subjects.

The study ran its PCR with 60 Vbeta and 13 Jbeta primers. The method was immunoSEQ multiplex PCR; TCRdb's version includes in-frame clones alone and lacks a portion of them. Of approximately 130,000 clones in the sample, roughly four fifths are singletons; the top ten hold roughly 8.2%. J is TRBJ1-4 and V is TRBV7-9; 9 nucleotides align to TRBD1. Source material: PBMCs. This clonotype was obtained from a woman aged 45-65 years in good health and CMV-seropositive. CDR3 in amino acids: CASSLSGTGNEKLFF. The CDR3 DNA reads TGTGCCAGCAGCTTGTCCGGGACAGGGAATGAAAAACTGTTTTTT.